The entry below gives a single TCR beta chain sequence along with its context. The record originates from a study of blood T cell repertoires in COVID-19. V shed 3 bases and J shed 2 bases, with 11 bases lying between them. There are 14 residues in the CDR3. CDR1 is MDHEN and CDR2 is SYDVKM in the germline V gene. Here immunoSEQ multiplex PCR was the method, and the copy in TCRdb shows in-frame clones only, minus some. The sample records under 500,000 clones, over 75% being singletons. This sequence joins TRBV28 and TRBJ2-7; D is undetermined. Sequenced sample: PBMCs or T cells enriched from blood (not recorded which). This receptor was obtained from a man under 40 who had recovered from COVID-19. CDR3 bases: TGTGCCAGCAGTTTTGAACAGCCCCCCTACGAGCAGTACTTC. Its protein product is CASSFEQPPYEQYF.